This T cell receptor beta chain was documented in a study of vaccination effects on CD4 cells after COVID-19. Notes on the study in general: Healthy vaccinees' vaccine-induced clones included only 1 of 255 cross-reacting with common cold coronaviruses. Missing from the study were early post-infection timepoints, and its convalescent patients were few.

Assay: immunoSEQ multiplex PCR; the TCRdb copy retains only in-frame clones and omits some. There are roughly 71,000 clones in the sample; less than 80% occur only once, and approximately 0.9% lies in the top ten. Germline CDR1 KGHSH, CDR2 LQKENI. V lost 3 bases and J 2 bases, leaving 10 bases between the germline ends. CDR3 length: 14 amino acids. After expansion with viral peptide pools in the ViraFEST assay, antigen-specific CD4+ T cells were sequenced. Researchers isolated CD4+ T cells once around 11 days of culture had elapsed. It was two doses of either the BNT162b2 or mRNA-1273 vaccine that participants received. None of the vaccinated had previously contracted SARS-CoV-2, and their nucleocapsid antibodies tested negative. With around 10 ug/ml peptides and 10 IU/ml IL-2, a few million PBMC per well were cultured. To note about this clone: Its antigen is as yet unknown.

The chain couples TRBV18 to TRBJ2-5, with unresolved D. The starting material was CD4+ T cells from PBMCs cultured with HCoV-OC43 spike peptides, obtained after COVID-19 vaccination. Subset noted: HCoV-OC43 spike overlapping peptide pool stimulation. This clonotype was sampled from a human donor who received a COVID-19 vaccine. This CDR3 reads CASSPSRRQETQYF. CDR3 sequence (DNA): TGTGCCAGCTCACCCTCCAGGAGACAAGAGACCCAGTACTTC.